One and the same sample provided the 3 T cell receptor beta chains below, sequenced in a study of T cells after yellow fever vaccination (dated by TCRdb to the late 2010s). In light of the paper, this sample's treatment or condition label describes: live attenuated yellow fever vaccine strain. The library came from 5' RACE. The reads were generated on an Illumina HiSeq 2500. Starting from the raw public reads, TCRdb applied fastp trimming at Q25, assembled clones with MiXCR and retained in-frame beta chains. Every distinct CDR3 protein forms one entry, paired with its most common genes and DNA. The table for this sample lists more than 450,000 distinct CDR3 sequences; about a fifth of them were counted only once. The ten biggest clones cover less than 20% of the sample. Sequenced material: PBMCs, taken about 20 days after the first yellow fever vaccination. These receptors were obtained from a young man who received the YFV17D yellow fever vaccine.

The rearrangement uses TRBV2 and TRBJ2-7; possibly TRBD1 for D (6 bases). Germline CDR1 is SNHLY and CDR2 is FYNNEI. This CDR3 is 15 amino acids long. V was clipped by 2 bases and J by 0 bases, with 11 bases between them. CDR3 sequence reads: CASSELRDISYEQYV. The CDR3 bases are TGTGCCAGCAGTGAACTCCGGGACATCTCCTACGAGCAGTACGTC.

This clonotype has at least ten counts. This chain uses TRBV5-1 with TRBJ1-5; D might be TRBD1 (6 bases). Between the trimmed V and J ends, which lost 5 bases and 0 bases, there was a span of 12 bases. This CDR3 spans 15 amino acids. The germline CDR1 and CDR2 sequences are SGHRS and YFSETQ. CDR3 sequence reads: CASSAGTNSNQPQHF. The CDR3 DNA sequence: TGCGCCAGCAGTGCCGGGACAAATAGCAATCAGCCCCAGCATTTT.

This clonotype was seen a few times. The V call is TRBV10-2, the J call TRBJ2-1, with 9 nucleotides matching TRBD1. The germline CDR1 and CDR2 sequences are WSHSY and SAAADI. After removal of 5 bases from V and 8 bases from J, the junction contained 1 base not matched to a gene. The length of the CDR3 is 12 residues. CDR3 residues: CASSYRGHEQFF. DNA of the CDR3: TGCGCCAGCAGTTACAGGGGGCATGAGCAGTTCTTC.